The T cell receptor (beta chain) under discussion was sequenced for a study of blood T cell repertoires in COVID-19. Across the study: The samples span acute and convalescent COVID-19 from the United States, Italy and Spain. Sources were T cells, B-cell-depleted T cells, or PBMCs; the material itself was cDNA or gDNA.

The CDR3 contains 18 residues. Original analysis: Reference gene primer amplification yielded estimated nucleated cell counts. This table comes from immunoSEQ multiplex PCR, and its TCRdb copy is limited to in-frame clones, with some not included. V and J calls plus clone size are reproduced from that table; the DNA served to infer D and trimming. The sample records about 290,000 clones, around four fifths being singletons. The chain carries TRBV21-1 and TRBJ1-3; TRBD1 was called by the table and not checked on the DNA. TRBV21-1 is termed a pseudogene. Sequenced input: peripheral blood. The sequence was collected from a woman between 50 and 59 years old with active or convalescent COVID-19. CDR3: CASSKRPLFGARRNTIYF. CDR3 DNA: TGTGCCAGCAGCAAAAGGCCTTTGTTTGGGGCGCGCAGAAACACCATATATTTT.